Each of the 21 T cell receptor beta chains below was sequenced from the same sample in a study of T-cell reconstitution after alpha-beta-depleted transplantation in children. A library of TCRbeta sequences, prepared with unique molecular identifiers, was generated. Via MiXCR, TCRdb re-called the PCR reads, giving one row per CDR3 protein. The sample records about 60,000 distinct CDR3 sequences, 44% being singletons. Sequenced material: PBMCs, mostly from graft donor cells, taken 360 days after TCRalphabeta/CD19-depleted stem cell transplant. These receptors were obtained from a male patient under 18 who had a stem cell transplant for acute lymphoblastic leukemia, so the T cells may come from the graft donor.

This clonotype appeared many times. The gene calls are TRBV12-3 or TRBV12-4 and TRBJ2-3; no clear D. With 5 bases removed from V and 0 bases from J, the gap between germline ends came to 12 bases. The CDR3 totals 15 residues. In nucleotides, the CDR3 is TGTGCCAGCAGTCCCCACACAACTAGCACAGATACGCAGTATTTT. It codes for CASSPHTTSTDTQYF.

The CDR3 DNA is TGTGCCAGCAGCTTTGGGGACACAGATACGCAGTATTTT. It codes for CASSFGDTDTQYF. This chain links TRBV7-6 with TRBJ2-3; D call uncertain. The CDR3 length is 13 residues. Germline V gene lookup returns CDR1 SGHVS and CDR2 FNYEAQ. V lost 3 bases to trimming and J lost 2 bases, with 6 bases between them.

This clonotype occurred a few times. This CDR3 is CASSFRSPGGVGNQPQHF. The CDR3 nucleotides are TGTGCCAGCAGCTTTCGGAGTCCGGGAGGGGTCGGCAATCAGCCCCAGCATTTT. This chain links TRBV7-3 with TRBJ1-5; D may be TRBD1 (5 bases). Looked up from germline, CDR1 is SGHTA and CDR2 is FQGTGA. Trimming stripped 3 bases from V and 2 bases from J, with 20 bases between. The CDR3 contains 18 residues.

The rearrangement uses TRBV9 and TRBJ1-5; maybe TRBD1 (6 bases). The CDR3 is made up of 15 amino acids. V was shortened by 4 bases and J by 0 bases, with 11 bases between the two germline ends. In germline, CDR1 is SGDLS, CDR2 YYNGEE. The CDR3 region is CASSQRGDSNQPQHF. CDR3 bases: TGTGCCAGCAGCCAGAGGGGGGATAGCAATCAGCCCCAGCATTTT.

This chain joins TRBV21-1 and TRBJ2-3; the D call TRBD2 from the table was never checked on the DNA. TRBV21-1 is tagged as a pseudogene. CDR3 size: 18 residues. This chain's CDR3 is CASSKGFPSTRGTDTQYF. The CDR3 DNA sequence: TGTGCCAGCAGCAAAGGCTTCCCCTCCACGCGGGGCACAGATACGCAGTATTTT.

The rearrangement joins TRBV5-1 to TRBJ2-3; TRBD2 aligns across 13 bases. Germline CDR1 and CDR2: SGHRS and YFSETQ. V lost 3 bases, J lost 0 bases, and 1 base stayed unmatched. This CDR3 region has 16 residues. The DNA for the CDR3 is TGCGCCAGCAGCTCGGGACTAGCGGGAAGCACAGATACGCAGTATTTT. This encodes CASSSGLAGSTDTQYF.

This clonotype was seen more than once but under ten times. V usage is TRBV2 and J usage is TRBJ1-4; possible D gene TRBD1, 6 bases. Germline-derived CDR1 and CDR2 are SNHLY and FYNNEI. This CDR3 is 13 amino acids long. The V end lost 3 bases, the J end lost 8 bases, and 10 bases lay between the germline ends. Here the CDR3 reads CASSEVRGEKLFF. The CDR3 DNA is TGTGCCAGCAGTGAGGTCAGGGGCGAAAAACTGTTTTTT.

This clonotype was counted a single time. The V gene is TRBV5-1, the J gene TRBJ2-3, with 10 bases matching TRBD2. The CDR3 runs to 14 residues. V dropped 1 base and J dropped 9; count of bases not matched to a gene: 5. Germline loops: CDR1 SGHRS, CDR2 YFSETQ. The CDR3 sequence: CASSLRSGRETQYF. DNA for the CDR3: TGCGCCAGCAGCTTGAGGAGCGGGAGGGAGACGCAGTATTTT.

Only one count was recorded for this clonotype. This chain links TRBV13 with TRBJ2-1, with unresolved D. The germline V and J ends were trimmed by 6 bases and 12 bases, with 12 bases remaining between them. CDR1 and CDR2 (germline): PRHDT, FYEKMQ (reference sequence). The CDR3 extends over 11 amino acids. The CDR3 loop reads CASSYQDGQFF. The CDR3 bases are TGTGCCAGCAGTTACCAAGACGGGCAGTTCTTC.

This chain connects TRBV7-3 to TRBJ2-1; the D gene could be TRBD1 or TRBD2 (5 bases each). V was clipped by 5 bases and J by 4 bases, with 15 bases between them. The CDR3 extends over 15 amino acids. In germline, CDR1 is SGHTA, CDR2 FQGTGA. CDR3 coding DNA: TGTGCCAGCAGCCCCAGGGTAGCGCCATACAATGAGCAGTTCTTC. It specifies CASSPRVAPYNEQFF.

The chain employs TRBV7-9 and TRBJ2-1, with D possibly being TRBD2 (5 bases). The CDR3 runs 14 residues. Trimming cost V 1 base and J 6 bases, with 10 bases left between them. Germline CDR1 and CDR2: SEHNR and FQNEAQ (reference sequence). The CDR3 here is CASSLVASTNEQFF. As DNA, the CDR3 is TGTGCCAGCAGCTTAGTAGCGTCTACCAATGAGCAGTTCTTC.

This chain joins TRBV15 and TRBJ2-7; TRBD1 agrees at 8 bases. CDR3 length equals 15 residues. Germline lookup yields CDR1 LNHNV and CDR2 YYDKDF (reference sequence). Trimming removed 1 base from V and 3 bases from J; junction bases left unmatched: 5. The DNA of the CDR3 is TGTGCCACCAGCAGAGGGGGACAGGATGGCTACGAGCAGTACTTC. Its translation is CATSRGGQDGYEQYF.

CDR3 amino acids: CSVGRRAPLGTYEQYF. The CDR3 coding sequence is TGCAGCGTCGGGAGGAGGGCCCCATTGGGCACCTACGAGCAGTACTTC. This chain links TRBV29-1 with TRBJ2-7, with TRBD2 identical over 7 bases. From germline, CDR1 is SQVTM and CDR2 ANQGSEA. Unmatched junction bases numbered 16, after V lost 6 bases and J lost 2 bases. The CDR3 consists of 16 residues.

This clonotype was counted a few times. The rearrangement uses TRBV3-1 and TRBJ2-7, with D perhaps TRBD2 (5 bases). V was clipped by 4 bases and J by 3 bases, with 13 bases between them. CDR1 is LGHDT and CDR2 is YNNKEL in the germline V gene (reference sequence). CDR3 length equals 14 residues. CDR3 sequence reads: CASSPLAQYYEQYF. The DNA for the CDR3 is TGTGCCAGCAGCCCGTTAGCGCAATACTACGAGCAGTACTTC.

This clonotype turned up a few times. The chain uses TRBV29-1 and TRBJ2-3, with D possibly TRBD2 on 6 matching bases. The germline V and J ends were trimmed by 3 bases and 2 bases, with 12 bases remaining between them. The germline V gene has CDR1 SQVTM and CDR2 ANQGSEA. CDR3 length equals 14 residues. In nucleotides, the CDR3 is TGCAGCGTTGAGGAGGGCGGAACCACAGATACGCAGTATTTT. Protein product: CSVEEGGTTDTQYF.

Only a few counts were recorded for this clonotype. V and J are TRBV7-9 and TRBJ2-7; 8 bases align to TRBD1. CDR3 length equals 14 residues. Trimming removed 3 bases from V and 2 bases from J; junction bases left unmatched: 3. CDR1 and CDR2 from the germline V gene are SEHNR and FQNEAQ (reference sequence). CDR3: CASSFGQGTYEQYF. The CDR3, as DNA: TGTGCCAGCAGCTTTGGACAGGGAACCTACGAGCAGTACTTC.

This clonotype was seen just once. This chain links TRBV11-2 with TRBJ2-4; 14 positions agree with TRBD2. In germline, CDR1 is SGHAT, CDR2 FQNNGV. This CDR3 has 18 residues. V was clipped by 1 base and J by 6 bases; unmatched bases: 8. This CDR3 is CASSLGLAGGPKGNIQYF. The CDR3 nucleotides read TGTGCCAGCAGCTTAGGACTAGCGGGGGGGCCTAAGGGAAACATTCAGTACTTC.

The CDR3 is CASSNPDRAYTQYF. The CDR3 DNA reads TGTGCCAGCAGTAACCCCGACAGGGCGTATACGCAGTATTTT. J is TRBJ2-3 and V is TRBV6-5, with TRBD1 matching over 7 bases. CDR1 is MNHEY, CDR2 SVGAGI, per germline. V shed 5 bases, J shed 7 bases, and the junction held 9 bases outside the gene matches. The CDR3 is made up of 14 amino acids.

This clonotype was detected a few times. V usage is TRBV3-1 and J usage is TRBJ2-2; 8 nucleotides agree with TRBD2. There are 17 residues in the CDR3. V shed 6 bases, J shed 2 bases, and the junction held 11 bases outside the gene matches. Germline CDR1 and CDR2: LGHDT and YNNKEL (reference sequence). CDR3 residues: CASSPLPGLVNTGELFF. The CDR3 bases are TGTGCCAGCAGTCCCCTCCCGGGACTAGTTAACACCGGGGAGCTGTTTTTT.

This chain links TRBV12-3 or TRBV12-4 with TRBJ1-4; TRBD1 matches 9 bases. J gave up 5 bases and V 5 bases, and 6 bases lay outside the gene matches. CDR3 length equals 15 residues. CDR3 bases: TGTGCCAGCAGTCCGCCGGGACAGGGAAATGAAAAACTGTTTTTT. Translation gives CASSPPGQGNEKLFF.

The chain employs TRBV5-1 and TRBJ2-7; a weak D match, TRBD2 (6 bases). Trimming stripped 0 bases from V and 5 bases from J, with 18 bases between. This CDR3 has 16 residues. The germline V gene has CDR1 SGHRS and CDR2 YFSETQ. The CDR3 DNA reads as TGCGCCAGCAGCTTGGTAGCTAGCGACCTTCGGAACGAGCAGTACTTC. Translation gives CASSLVASDLRNEQYF.